This T cell receptor (beta chain) was sequenced during a study of T cells in localized non-small cell lung cancer. Broader study findings: A median about 62 of the top 100 tumor clones appeared in adjacent lung. Blood T cell density predicted longer survival; adjacent-lung clonality, shorter. Sequencing, confined to only one tumor region, leaves heterogeneity possible.

The protocol was immunoSEQ multiplex PCR, while the TCRdb copy is restricted to in-frame clones and leaves out a portion. This table has some 25,000 clones, roughly 90% appearing once. This CDR3 comprises 14 residues. Germline V CDR1 and CDR2: MNHNY, SVGAGI (reference sequence). After removal of 8 bases from V and 2 bases from J, the junction contained 3 bases not matched to a gene. About this clone: Its antigen remains unidentified.

Specimen: PBMCs, collected before any cancer treatment. The chain links TRBV6-6 to TRBJ2-1; 10 bases agree with TRBD2. This receptor was taken from a man aged 40 to 69 with stage II lung adenocarcinoma. The CDR3 nucleotides read TGTGCCAGCCTTAGCGGGGGGACCTACAATGAGCAGTTCTTC. Translated, it gives CASLSGGTYNEQFF.